This TCR beta chain was captured by sequencing in a study of siplizumab effects on memory and regulatory T cells. Overall study findings and caveats: Naive T cells were seen as more diverse than memory cells and as major alloresponse contributors.

This clone occurred a few times. Its matching antigen is unknown. The table came from immunoSEQ multiplex PCR; TCRdb's copy has only in-frame clones and leaves some out. The sample yields just over 60,000 clones, 65% to 80% seen once. This TCR derives from a human donor in good health. Material: memory CD4+ T cells sorted from blood.

CDR3 coding DNA: TGTGCCAGCAGGGTATCTCCTGGGGAGGGCTATGGCTACACCTTC. Its translation is CASRVSPGEGYGYTF. The V gene is TRBV6-4, the J gene TRBJ1-2; D gene ambiguous. The CDR3 is 15 amino acids. V lost 6 bases and J lost 4, with 18 bases in between. Germline-derived CDR1 and CDR2 are MRHNA and SNTAGT.